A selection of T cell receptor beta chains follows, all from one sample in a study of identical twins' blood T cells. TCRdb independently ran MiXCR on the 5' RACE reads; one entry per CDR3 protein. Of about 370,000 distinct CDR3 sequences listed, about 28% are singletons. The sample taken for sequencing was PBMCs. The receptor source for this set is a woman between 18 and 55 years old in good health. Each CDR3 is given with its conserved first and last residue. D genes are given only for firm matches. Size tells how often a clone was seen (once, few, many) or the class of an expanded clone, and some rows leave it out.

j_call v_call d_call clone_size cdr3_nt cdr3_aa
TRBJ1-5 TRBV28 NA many TGTGCCAGCAGTTCGGACAGACATAGCAATCAGCCCCAGCATTTT CASSSDRHSNQPQHF
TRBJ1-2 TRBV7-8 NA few TGTGCCAGCAGCTTTAGGGCTAAAGGGGACTATGGCTACACCTTC CASSFRAKGDYGYTF
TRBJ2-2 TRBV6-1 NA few TGTGCCAGCAGTGAAGCTTTCGTCCCCGGGGAGCTGTTTTTT CASSEAFVPGELFF
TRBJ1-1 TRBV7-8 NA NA TGTGCCAGCAGCTTAGCTCGCGGCGGAGCTTTCTTT CASSLARGGAFF
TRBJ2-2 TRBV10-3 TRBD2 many TGTGCCATCGAGGCGGGAGGGCCCGACACCGGGGAGCTGTTTTTT CAIEAGGPDTGELFF
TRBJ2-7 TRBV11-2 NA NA TGTGCCAGCAGTCCAGGGTTCTACTACGAGCAGTACTTC CASSPGFYYEQYF
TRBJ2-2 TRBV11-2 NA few TGTGCCAGCAGCGGGAGCGGAATAAGACAGCTGTTTTTT CASSGSGIRQLFF
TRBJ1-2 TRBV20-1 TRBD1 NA TGCAGTGCGAAAGACAGGGAAAACTATGGCTACACCTTC CSAKDRENYGYTF
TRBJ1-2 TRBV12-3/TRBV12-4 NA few TGTGCCAGCAGTTTAACGGAGTACTATGGCTACACCTTC CASSLTEYYGYTF
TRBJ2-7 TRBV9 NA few TGTGCCAGCAGCGTAGCTGGGGTTGGGCACGAGCAGTACTTC CASSVAGVGHEQYF
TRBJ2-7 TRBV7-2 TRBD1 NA TGTGCCAGCAGCTCGCCGGGACAGGGTTACGAGCAGTACTTC CASSSPGQGYEQYF
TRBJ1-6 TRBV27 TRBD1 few TGTGCCAGCAGTTTCCTGGACAGGGGGGTTTCTAATTCACCCCTCCACTTT CASSFLDRGVSNSPLHF
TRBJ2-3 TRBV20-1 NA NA TGCAGTGCTAGAGATCCGGGGAACCGGGCAGATACGCAGTATTTT CSARDPGNRADTQYF
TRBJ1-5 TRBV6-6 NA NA TGTGCCAGCACCTTTCGGTGGGATCAGCCCCAGCATTTT CASTFRWDQPQHF
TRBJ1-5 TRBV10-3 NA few TGTGCCATCAGTGAGTCGGGGTCCAGTTGGAGTCCCCAGCATTTT CAISESGSSWSPQHF
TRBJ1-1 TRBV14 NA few TGTGCCAGCAGCCAAGACTGGGCGCTAAACACTGAAGCTTTCTTT CASSQDWALNTEAFF
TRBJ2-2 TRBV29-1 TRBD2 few TGCAGCGTCGCTATTGGGGGGGGACTAGCGAAATCCGGGGAGCTGTTTTTT CSVAIGGGLAKSGELFF
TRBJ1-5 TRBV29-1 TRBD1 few TGCAGCGTTGACGAGACAGGGGGCCAACACAATCAGCCCCAGCATTTT CSVDETGGQHNQPQHF
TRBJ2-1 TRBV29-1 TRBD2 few TGCAGCGTTGACACTAGCGGGTCATACAATGAGCAGTTCTTC CSVDTSGSYNEQFF
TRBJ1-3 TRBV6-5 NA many TGTGCCAGCAGTTACGATCGACATTACATATATTTT CASSYDRHYIYF
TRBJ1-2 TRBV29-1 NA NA TGCAGCGTTGTAGGGGGACTATCGGATGGCTACACCTTC CSVVGGLSDGYTF
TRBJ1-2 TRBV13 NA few TGTGCCAGCAGCTCCGGGCCCTTTAACTATGGCTACACCTTC CASSSGPFNYGYTF
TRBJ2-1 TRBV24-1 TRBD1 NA TGTGCCACCAGTGCCAGACAGGGGGACGATAATGAGCAGTTCTTC CATSARQGDDNEQFF
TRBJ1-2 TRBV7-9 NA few TGTGCCAGCATGCTTCATCAGGGGACGGGTGACTATGGCTACACCTTC CASMLHQGTGDYGYTF
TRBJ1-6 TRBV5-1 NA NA TGCGCCAGCAGCGCCGACAGAAATTCACCCCTCCACTTT CASSADRNSPLHF
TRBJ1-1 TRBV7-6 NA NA TGTGCCGGCAGCTTCAAACATATTGAAGCTTTCTTT CAGSFKHIEAFF
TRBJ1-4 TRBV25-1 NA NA TGTGCCAGCAGTTTGGAAGGGGGTGGTAGTGAAAAACTGTTTTTT CASSLEGGGSEKLFF
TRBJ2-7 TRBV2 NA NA TGTGCCTGCCGGGACAACTCCTACGAGCAGTACTTC CACRDNSYEQYF
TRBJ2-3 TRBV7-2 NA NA TGTGCCAGCAGCTTAGTTGGTAGCACAGATACGCAGTATTTT CASSLVGSTDTQYF
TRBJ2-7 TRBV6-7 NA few TGTGCCAGCAGTCCGGAAAGCGAAAACGGACAGTACTACGAGCAGTACTTC CASSPESENGQYYEQYF
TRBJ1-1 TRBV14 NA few TGTGCCAGTCGGGGTTTGGAAGGGACGGAAACTGAAGCTTTCTTT CASRGLEGTETEAFF
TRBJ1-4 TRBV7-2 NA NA TGTGCCAGCAGCTTGTGGGGGGGCACAACTAATGAAAAACTGTTTTTT CASSLWGGTTNEKLFF
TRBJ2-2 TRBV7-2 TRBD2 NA TGTGCCAGCAGCCCTACTAGCGGATATAACACCGGGGAGCTGTTTTTT CASSPTSGYNTGELFF
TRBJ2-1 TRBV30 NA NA TGTGCCTGGAGTGGAGGACTCTTCGCGGATGAGCAGTTCTTC CAWSGGLFADEQFF
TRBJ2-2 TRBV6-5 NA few TGTGCCAGCACCCGAAGGGAAGGGTTGGGCACCGGGGAGCTGTTTTTT CASTRREGLGTGELFF
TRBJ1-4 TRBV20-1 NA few TGCAGTGCTAGTCACAACACCGGCGAGGAAAAACTGTTTTTT CSASHNTGEEKLFF
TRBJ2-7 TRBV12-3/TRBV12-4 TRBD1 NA TGTGCCAGCAGTCCTAGGGACAGGCTGGGCGAGCAGTACTTC CASSPRDRLGEQYF
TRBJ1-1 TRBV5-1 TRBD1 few TGCGCCAGCAGCTTTGGCGGGACAGGAAAGTTTGAAGCTTTCTTT CASSFGGTGKFEAFF
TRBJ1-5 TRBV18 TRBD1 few TGTGCCAGCTCCCCGTTTGTAGGGGGCGCGAGCAATCAGCCCCAGCATTTT CASSPFVGGASNQPQHF
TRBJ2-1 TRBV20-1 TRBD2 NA TGCAGTGCTAGCGCCAGACCGGGACTAGCGGCTAATGAGCAGTTCTTC CSASARPGLAANEQFF
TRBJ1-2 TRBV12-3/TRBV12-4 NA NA TGTGCCAGCAGTTTGGGGGGGCATAACTATGGCTACACCTTC CASSLGGHNYGYTF
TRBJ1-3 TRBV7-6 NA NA TGTGCCAGCAGCTCCGGGACTGGTAAACTGAACACCATATATTTT CASSSGTGKLNTIYF
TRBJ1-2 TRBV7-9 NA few TGTGCCAGCGAGGGGAATAACTATGGCTACACCTTC CASEGNNYGYTF
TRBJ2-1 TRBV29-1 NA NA TGCAGCGTTGAAAAGGAGGCCAATGAGCAGTTCTTC CSVEKEANEQFF
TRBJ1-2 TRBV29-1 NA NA TGCAGCGTTGAAGATCTGTGGGGCGGCTACACCTTC CSVEDLWGGYTF
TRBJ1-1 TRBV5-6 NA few TGTGCCAGCAGTCGGGGGGCTGGGAACACTGAAGCTTTCTTT CASSRGAGNTEAFF
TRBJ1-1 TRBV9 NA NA TGTGCCAGCAGCATCCACGAGGGGCAGGCTTTCTTT CASSIHEGQAFF
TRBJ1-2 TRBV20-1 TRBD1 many TGCAGTGCCGGGAGGGACAGAAGTTATGGCTACACCTTC CSAGRDRSYGYTF
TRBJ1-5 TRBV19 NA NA TGTGCCAGTACCCCGTCCCGGGGACTGAATCAGCCCCAGCATTTT CASTPSRGLNQPQHF
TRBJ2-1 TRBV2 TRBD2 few TGTGCCAGCCAGGGCGGGGGGGCGGCCTACAATGAGCAGTTCTTC CASQGGGAAYNEQFF
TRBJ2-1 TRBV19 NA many TGTGCCAGTAGTTCTGGGCGTCACAATGAGCAGTTCTTC CASSSGRHNEQFF
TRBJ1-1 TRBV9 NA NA TGTGCCAGCAGCGTTCAGCCCCAGAACACTGAAGCTTTCTTT CASSVQPQNTEAFF